This T cell receptor beta chain was observed in a study of T cell responses to AZD1222 COVID-19 vaccine. Assay: immunoSEQ multiplex PCR; the TCRdb copy retains only in-frame clones and omits some. The table has more than 70,000 clones, around 90% seen once. Germline CDR1 reads SGDLS; CDR2 reads YYNGEE. The junction had 19 bases not matched to a gene; V was cut back by 3 bases and J by 3 bases. The CDR3 covers 19 residues. The TCR comes from an adult in good health. The sequences come from peripheral blood, collected on day 0 of AZD1222 vaccination. The V call is TRBV9, the J call TRBJ2-3, with 7 bases lining up with TRBD2. CDR3 sequence (DNA): TGTGCCAGCAGCGCCTCTAGCGGCTCAACTCTTGGACTTACAGATACGCAGTATTTT. It translates to CASSASSGSTLGLTDTQYF.